The rows below give T cell receptor beta chains drawn from one sample of a study of graft-versus-host responses after intestinal transplantation. Generated by immunoSEQ multiplex PCR, the TCRdb table keeps only in-frame clones and is missing some. In the table there are approximately 11,000 clones, approximately 31% of which are singletons. This specimen was alloreactive CD4+ T cells from a mixed lymphocyte reaction culture, taken before transplantation. The receptor set was obtained from a human patient who was an organ donor for intestinal transplantation. Both conserved end residues are part of each CDR3. Fields, in order: D gene, V gene, clone size, J gene, CDR3 protein, CDR3 DNA. D genes are given only for firm matches. Only some rows state a clone size, as once, few, many or a class for expanded clones.

D: NA
V: TRBV12-5
size: NA
J: TRBJ2-2
CDR3: CASGFGNTGELFF
DNA: TGTGCTAGTGGTTTCGGGAACACCGGGGAGCTGTTTTTT

D: NA
V: TRBV7-3
size: NA
J: TRBJ2-1
CDR3: CASSSRGGSYNEQFF
DNA: TGTGCCAGCAGCTCCCGAGGAGGTTCCTACAATGAGCAGTTCTTC

D: NA
V: TRBV6-6
size: few
J: TRBJ2-7
CDR3: CASSYSNRPYEQYF
DNA: TGTGCCAGCAGTTACTCGAACAGGCCCTACGAGCAGTACTTC

D: TRBD1
V: TRBV7-3
size: NA
J: TRBJ2-2
CDR3: CASSPTGGRAGELFF
DNA: TGTGCCAGCAGCCCGACAGGGGGCAGAGCCGGGGAGCTGTTTTTT

D: TRBD1
V: TRBV7-9
size: NA
J: TRBJ2-7
CDR3: CASSLGDRGRDEQYF
DNA: TGTGCCAGCAGCTTAGGGGACAGGGGGCGAGACGAGCAGTACTTC

D: NA
V: TRBV6-5
size: few
J: TRBJ2-5
CDR3: CASNLAGRGTQYF
DNA: TGTGCCAGCAATCTTGCGGGGCGGGGGACCCAGTACTTC

D: NA
V: TRBV11-2
size: few
J: TRBJ1-2
CDR3: CASSPRDNPYGYTF
DNA: TGTGCCAGCAGCCCAAGGGACAACCCCTATGGCTACACCTTC

D: NA
V: TRBV7-2
size: NA
J: TRBJ2-3
CDR3: CASSPRTQSPDTQYF
DNA: TGTGCCAGCAGCCCCCGGACTCAATCCCCAGATACGCAGTATTTT

D: TRBD1
V: TRBV19
size: NA
J: TRBJ1-6
CDR3: CASSIDLDRGNSPLHF
DNA: TGTGCCAGTAGTATAGACCTGGACAGGGGGAATTCACCCCTCCACTTT

D: NA
V: TRBV29-1
size: few
J: TRBJ1-2
CDR3: CSVDLFQGMGYTF
DNA: TGCAGCGTTGATTTATTCCAGGGTATGGGCTACACCTTC

D: NA
V: TRBV19
size: NA
J: TRBJ1-2
CDR3: CASIQGNYGYTF
DNA: TGTGCCAGTATTCAGGGGAACTATGGCTACACCTTC

D: TRBD1
V: TRBV19
size: NA
J: TRBJ1-2
CDR3: CASTKPIQGVYGYTF
DNA: TGTGCCAGTACCAAACCGATACAGGGGGTTTACGGCTACACCTTC

D: NA
V: TRBV18
size: few
J: TRBJ2-3
CDR3: CASSPDLSTDTQYF
DNA: TGTGCCAGCTCACCAGACTTGAGCACAGATACGCAGTATTTT

D: NA
V: TRBV27
size: NA
J: TRBJ2-3
CDR3: CASKEFSRDTQYF
DNA: TGTGCCAGCAAAGAATTTTCCAGGGATACGCAGTATTTT

D: TRBD2
V: TRBV7-2
size: NA
J: TRBJ2-5
CDR3: CASSLGLAGGEETQYF
DNA: TGTGCCAGCAGCTTAGGGCTAGCGGGGGGGGAGGAGACCCAGTACTTC

D: TRBD2
V: TRBV7-2
size: NA
J: TRBJ2-7
CDR3: CASSLRGLASAGYEQYF
DNA: TGTGCCAGCAGCCTCCGGGGACTAGCATCGGCCGGTTACGAGCAGTACTTC

D: NA
V: TRBV5-1
size: NA
J: TRBJ1-3
CDR3: CASSLGQASGNTIYF
DNA: TGCGCCAGCAGCTTGGGACAGGCGTCTGGAAACACCATATATTTT

D: NA
V: TRBV28
size: NA
J: TRBJ2-3
CDR3: CASSYRVLDTQYF
DNA: TGTGCCAGCAGTTACAGGGTTTTGGATACGCAGTATTTT

D: NA
V: TRBV5-4
size: NA
J: TRBJ1-1
CDR3: CASSFGVRTEAFF
DNA: TGTGCCAGCAGCTTCGGGGTTCGGACTGAAGCTTTCTTT

D: TRBD1
V: TRBV4-3
size: NA
J: TRBJ1-2
CDR3: CASSQVWTGGIYGYTF
DNA: TGCGCCAGCAGCCAAGTTTGGACAGGAGGTATCTATGGCTACACCTTC

D: NA
V: TRBV5-4
size: medium-sized
J: TRBJ2-7
CDR3: CASSLEGALYEQYF
DNA: TGTGCCAGCAGCTTGGAAGGGGCCCTCTACGAGCAGTACTTC

D: NA
V: TRBV7-3
size: NA
J: TRBJ2-1
CDR3: CASSLPGINEQFF
DNA: TGTGCCAGCAGCTTACCGGGGATTAATGAGCAGTTCTTC